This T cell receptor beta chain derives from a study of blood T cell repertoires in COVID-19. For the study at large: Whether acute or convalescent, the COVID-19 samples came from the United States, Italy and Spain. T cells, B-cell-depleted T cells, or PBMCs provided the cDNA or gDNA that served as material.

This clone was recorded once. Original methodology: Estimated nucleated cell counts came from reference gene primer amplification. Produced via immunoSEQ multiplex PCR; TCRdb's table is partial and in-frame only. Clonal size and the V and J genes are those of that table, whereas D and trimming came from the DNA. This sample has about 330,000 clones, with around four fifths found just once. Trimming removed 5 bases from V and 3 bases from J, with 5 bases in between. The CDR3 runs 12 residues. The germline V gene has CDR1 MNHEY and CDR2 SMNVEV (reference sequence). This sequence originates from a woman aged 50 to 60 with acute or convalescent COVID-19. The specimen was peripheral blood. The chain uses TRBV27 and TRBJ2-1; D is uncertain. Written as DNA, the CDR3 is TGTGCCAGCAGTGGCAACTACAATGAGCAGTTCTTC. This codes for CASSGNYNEQFF.